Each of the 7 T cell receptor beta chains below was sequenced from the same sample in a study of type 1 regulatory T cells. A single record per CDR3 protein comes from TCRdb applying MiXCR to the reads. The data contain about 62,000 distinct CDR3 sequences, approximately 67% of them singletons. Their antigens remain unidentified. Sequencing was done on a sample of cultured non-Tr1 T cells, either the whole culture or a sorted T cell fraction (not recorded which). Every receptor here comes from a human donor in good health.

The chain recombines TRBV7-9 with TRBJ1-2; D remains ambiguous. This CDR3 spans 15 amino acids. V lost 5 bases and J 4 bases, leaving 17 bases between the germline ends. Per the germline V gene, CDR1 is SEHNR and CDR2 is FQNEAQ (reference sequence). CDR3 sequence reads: CASSPSAPGGYGYTF. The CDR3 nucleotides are TGTGCCAGCAGCCCAAGCGCGCCTGGTGGCTATGGCTACACCTTC.

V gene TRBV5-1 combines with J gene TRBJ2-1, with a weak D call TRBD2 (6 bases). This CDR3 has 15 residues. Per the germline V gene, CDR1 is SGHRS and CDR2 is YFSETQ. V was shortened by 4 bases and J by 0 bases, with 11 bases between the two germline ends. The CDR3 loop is CASSLAGSSYNEQFF. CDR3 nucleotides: TGCGCCAGCAGCCTTGCGGGGAGCTCCTACAATGAGCAGTTCTTC.

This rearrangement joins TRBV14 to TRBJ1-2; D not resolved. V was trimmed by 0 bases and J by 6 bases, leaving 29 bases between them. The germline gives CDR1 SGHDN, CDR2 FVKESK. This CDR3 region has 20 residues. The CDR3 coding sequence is TGTGCCAGCAGCCAAGACGCCCTCGGTCACCACGGCGGGAGGGCCCATGGCTACACCTTC. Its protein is CASSQDALGHHGGRAHGYTF.

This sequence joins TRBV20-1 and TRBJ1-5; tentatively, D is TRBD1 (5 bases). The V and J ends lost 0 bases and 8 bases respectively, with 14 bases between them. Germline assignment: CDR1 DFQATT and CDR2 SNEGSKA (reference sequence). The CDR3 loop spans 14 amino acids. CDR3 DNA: TGCAGTGCTAGAGATTACCAGGGAAGTGAGCCCCAGCATTTT. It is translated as CSARDYQGSEPQHF.

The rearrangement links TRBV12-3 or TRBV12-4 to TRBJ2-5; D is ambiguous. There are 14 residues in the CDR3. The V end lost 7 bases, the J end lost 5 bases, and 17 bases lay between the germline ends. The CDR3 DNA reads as TGTGCCAGCACCCCTGGCCAAAAAAGGGAGACCCAGTACTTC. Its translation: CASTPGQKRETQYF.

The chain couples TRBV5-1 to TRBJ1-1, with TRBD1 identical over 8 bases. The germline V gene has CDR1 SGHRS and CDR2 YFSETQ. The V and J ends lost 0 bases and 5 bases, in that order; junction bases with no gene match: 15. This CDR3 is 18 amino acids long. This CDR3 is CASSLAWAGGDKDTEAFF. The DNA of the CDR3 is TGCGCCAGCAGCTTGGCCTGGGCAGGGGGCGACAAGGATACTGAAGCTTTCTTT.

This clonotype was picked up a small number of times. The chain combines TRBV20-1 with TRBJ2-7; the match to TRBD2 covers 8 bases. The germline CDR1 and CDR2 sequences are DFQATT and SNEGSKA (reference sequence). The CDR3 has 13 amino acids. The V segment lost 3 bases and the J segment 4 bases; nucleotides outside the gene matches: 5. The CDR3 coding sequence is TGCAGTGCTAGGGGACTAGTCAGGTACGAGCAGTACTTC. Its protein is CSARGLVRYEQYF.